This is a list of T cell receptor beta chains from one sample in a study of CD8 T cells in Susac syndrome. TCRdb re-called the immunoSEQ multiplex PCR reads with MiXCR, one entry per CDR3 protein. The sample lists approximately 210,000 distinct CDR3 sequences, about 95% occurring once. The sequenced sample consisted of CD4+ T cells from PBMCs. These receptor sequences come from a human donor with Susac syndrome. The CDR3 runs from the conserved cysteine through the conserved F or W. A D gene is named only where the DNA matches it firmly. Clone size is stated in some rows and not others, as once, few, many or a class when expanded.

clone_size	d_call	v_call	j_call	cdr3_nt	cdr3_aa
.	.	TRBV4-3	TRBJ1-1	TGCGCCAGCAGCCAAGATAGGTTAAAGGGAGGAGACACTGAAGCTTTCTTT	CASSQDRLKGGDTEAFF
.	TRBD1	TRBV12-3/TRBV12-4	TRBJ1-2	TGTGCCAGCAGTCCGGGACAGGGGCACGGCGGCTACACCTTC	CASSPGQGHGGYTF
.	.	TRBV5-1	TRBJ2-2	TGCGCCAGCAGCCCCTTCCTGGGAAGTGGGACCGGGGAGCTGTTTTTT	CASSPFLGSGTGELFF
.	TRBD2	TRBV20-1	TRBJ2-3	TGCAGTGCTAGACCGCCCCGGGGGGAAGAGGTTACGCAGTATTTT	CSARPPRGEEVTQYF
once	.	TRBV19	TRBJ2-1	TGTGCCAGTAGTATCCCCACAGGGTACGGGGAGCAGTTCTTC	CASSIPTGYGEQFF
.	TRBD1	TRBV30	TRBJ1-4	TGTGCCTGGATCCCCGGGACAGCTCCCTCCGAGGGAAAACTGTTTTTT	CAWIPGTAPSEGKLFF
.	.	TRBV19	TRBJ2-7	TGTGCCAGTAGTGGACAGCTTTCCTACGAGCAGTACTTC	CASSGQLSYEQYF
.	.	TRBV20-1	TRBJ1-2	TGCAGTGCTAGAGATCTAGTCCCCCAGGGTGGCTACACCTTC	CSARDLVPQGGYTF
.	.	TRBV12-3/TRBV12-4	TRBJ1-1	TGTGCCAGCAGTTTCAATGAACAGACTGAAGCTTTCTTT	CASSFNEQTEAFF
.	TRBD1	TRBV9	TRBJ2-7	TGTGCCTCGGCAGGGGCGGGACAGGGGAACGAGCAGTACTTC	CASAGAGQGNEQYF
.	.	TRBV14	TRBJ2-4	TGTGCCAGCAGCCAAGATCAGGGGGCCAAAAACATTCAGTACTTC	CASSQDQGAKNIQYF
.	TRBD1	TRBV9	TRBJ1-2	TGTGCCAGCAGCTTCCGACAGGGCCTGGGTGGCTACACCTTC	CASSFRQGLGGYTF
.	.	TRBV15	TRBJ1-1	TGTGCCACCAGCAGAGATCGGGCGAACACTGAAGCTTTCTTT	CATSRDRANTEAFF
.	TRBD2	TRBV3-1	TRBJ2-5	TGTGCCAGCAGCAGAGGACTAGCCGACTCGGAGACCCAGTACTTC	CASSRGLADSETQYF